What follows describes a single T cell receptor beta chain. The CDR3 consists of 16 residues. Losses at the gene ends were 0 bases for V and 7 bases for J; bases not matched to a gene: 11. Germline CDR1 is DFQATT and CDR2 is SNEGSKA (reference sequence). The data were taken from a study of T cells in Graves' hyperthyroidism and ophthalmopathy. Researchers amplified the TCR beta CDR3 regions from RNA transcripts. An initial round of RT-PCR targeting the TCR CDR3 relied on the HTBI primer set. A single record per CDR3 protein comes from TCRdb applying MiXCR to the multiplex PCR reads. Of approximately 640,000 distinct CDR3 sequences listed, 15% to 20% are singletons.

Input material: blood. V gene TRBV20-1 combines with J gene TRBJ2-7; 11 nucleotides line up with TRBD2. This receptor was taken from a man aged 50-59 years with Graves' hyperthyroidism. CDR3 sequence: CSARDYLTSGENEQYF. CDR3 bases: TGCAGTGCTAGAGATTATCTGACTAGCGGGGAGAATGAGCAGTACTTC.